This T cell receptor beta chain was documented in a study of patients and donors after allogeneic stem cell transplantation. V lost 3 bases and J 4 bases, leaving 15 bases between the germline ends. This CDR3 has 15 residues. TCRdb recomputed calls from the RT-PCR reads with MiXCR, one row per CDR3 protein. The sample consists of fewer than 180,000 distinct CDR3 sequences, approximately 40% of them appearing once. This clonotype was observed a few times. Sequencing was carried out using blood, either unsorted or a sorted T cell fraction (not recorded which). The source of this sequence is a human donor who was either an allogeneic HSCT recipient or a stem cell or donor lymphocyte infusion donor (not recorded which). It is not recorded whose cells these are; they may come from a transplant donor. The genes are TRBV12-3 or TRBV12-4 and TRBJ1-2; perhaps TRBD1 as D (6 bases). The chain's CDR3 is CASSFIGGRGYGYTF. The CDR3 nucleotides are TGTGCCAGCAGTTTTATCGGGGGGCGAGGCTATGGCTACACCTTC.